The 15 T cell receptor beta chains presented below share a single source sample, sequenced in a study of blood T cells in healthy people across ages. The authors ran a second PCR of 7 to 11 cycles using a sample-barcoded 5' primer and a J-beta primer mix. One entry per CDR3 protein, called by TCRdb with MiXCR from the 5' RACE reads. The table includes around 870,000 distinct CDR3 sequences, 25% to 35% detected once. Sample: blood. These TCRs come from an elderly woman in good health.

On this clonotype: The germline gene is not matched at one end of the junction; a read error may be the cause. The chain employs TRBV19 and TRBJ2-3, with 9 nucleotides matching TRBD2. The germline V gene has CDR1 LNHDA and CDR2 SQIVND (reference sequence). The CDR3 has 18 amino acids. The CDR3 sequence: CTSASLLGGGADTDMQYF. The CDR3 DNA follows: TGTACCAGTGCCAGTTTGTTGGGCGGGGGGGCCGACACAGATATGCAGTATTTT.

This clonotype was counted ten times or more. The J gene is TRBJ1-6, the V gene TRBV15; weak D call: TRBD1 (5 bases). CDR3 length: 14 amino acids. Germline assignment: CDR1 LNHNV and CDR2 YYDKDF (reference sequence). Trimming removed 0 bases from V and 10 bases from J, with 10 bases in between. The CDR3 sequence is CATSRDRDGSPLHF. The CDR3 DNA follows: TGTGCCACCAGCAGAGACAGGGATGGGTCACCCCTCCACTTT.

The chain carries TRBV10-3 and TRBJ1-1, with 12 nucleotides matching TRBD1. The V and J ends lost 7 bases and 5 bases, in that order; junction bases with no gene match: 11. The CDR3 is 16 residues long. Germline CDR1 ENHRY, CDR2 SYGVKD. The CDR3 nucleotides are TGTGCCATCACCCCTGGGACAGGGGGCAGGGATACTGAAGCTTTCTTT. Residues: CAITPGTGGRDTEAFF.

Note on this clonotype: Being one base from a much bigger clone, this may be a read error. This chain links TRBV6-2 or TRBV6-3 with TRBJ1-5; maybe TRBD1 (6 bases). The CDR3 loop spans 17 amino acids. The germline gives CDR1 MNHEY, CDR2 SVGEGT. CDR3 bases: TGTGCCAGCAGTTACGCGCAGGACCGGGGGTATGGACAGCCCCGGCATTTT. Translated: CASSYAQDRGYGQPRHF.

This clonotype showed up many times. This chain uses TRBV11-2 with TRBJ2-3; 9 nucleotides agree with TRBD1. Germline V CDR1 and CDR2: SGHAT, FQNNGV. This CDR3 region has 14 residues. With V trimmed by 8 bases and J by 3 bases, 6 bases remained unmatched. The CDR3 bases are TGTGCCAGCCGGGACAGGGTACGAACAGATACGCAGTATTTT. Its protein product is CASRDRVRTDTQYF.

Details on this clonotype: This clone may be a read error of a much larger clone one base away. The chain links TRBV29-1 to TRBJ2-2; D is possibly TRBD2 (7 bases). The CDR3 extends over 14 amino acids. Germline V gene data show CDR1 as SQVTM and CDR2 as ANQGSEA. Here the CDR3 DNA reads TGCAGCGTTCGGGCGGGGGCGAACACCAGGGAGCTGTTTTTT. Residues: CSVRAGANTRELFF.

The J gene is TRBJ1-1, the V gene TRBV3-1; 7 nucleotides align to TRBD1. This CDR3 contains 14 residues. The V and J ends lost 6 bases and 1 base, in that order; junction bases with no gene match: 5. Germline V lookup: CDR1 LGHDT, CDR2 YNNKEL (reference sequence). CDR3 sequence reads: CASRPGQTNTEAFF. CDR3 coding DNA: TGTGCCAGCAGGCCGGGACAGACGAACACTGAAGCTTTCTTT.

This clonotype was recorded many times. The chain uses TRBV7-6 and TRBJ1-1; no firm D call. Trimming removed 4 bases at V and 2 bases at J, with 17 bases between. Germline V gives CDR1 SGHVS, CDR2 FNYEAQ. The CDR3 runs 16 residues. For the CDR3, the DNA is TGTGCCAGCAGCTCTAACCCCGGACTGAAAAACACTGAAGCTTTCTTT. As protein: CASSSNPGLKNTEAFF.

This clonotype was seen many times. The chain uses TRBV7-2 and TRBJ2-3; TRBD1 matches at 8 bases. The CDR3 is made up of 16 amino acids. Germline V gives CDR1 SGHTA, CDR2 FQGNSA. V lost 5 bases, J lost 5 bases, and 12 bases stayed unmatched. The CDR3 sequence: CASSLGQARGIDTQYF. The CDR3 coding sequence is TGTGCCAGCAGCCTGGGACAGGCAAGGGGAATAGATACGCAGTATTTT.

There are many counts of this clonotype. The rearrangement links TRBV7-2 to TRBJ2-7; 9 bases fit TRBD1. The CDR3 length is 15 residues. With 4 bases clipped from V and 5 bases from J, the junction kept 9 bases outside the gene matches. Looked up from germline, CDR1 is SGHTA and CDR2 is FQGNSA. The DNA for the CDR3 is TGTGCCAGCAGCTCCCAGGGGACAGGGTACCACGAGCAGTACTTC. Protein sequence: CASSSQGTGYHEQYF.

The rearrangement links TRBV9 to TRBJ2-5; D gene uncertain. Germline assignment: CDR1 SGDLS and CDR2 YYNGEE. V was trimmed by 7 bases and J by 4 bases, leaving 14 bases between them. The CDR3 loop spans 13 amino acids. The CDR3 loop reads CASSPAHLETQYF. The CDR3 bases are TGTGCCAGCTCACCAGCTCATCTAGAGACCCAGTACTTC.

A few counts support this clonotype. This chain links TRBV2 with TRBJ1-4; D gene ambiguous. CDR3 length: 14 residues. Trimming cost V 6 bases and J 3 bases, with 11 bases left between them. Germline V gene sequence: CDR1 SNHLY, CDR2 FYNNEI. The CDR3 loop reads CASSDRVANEKLFF. The CDR3 DNA reads TGTGCCAGCAGCGATCGGGTGGCTAATGAAAAACTGTTTTTT.

The sample holds many counts of this clonotype. The CDR3 DNA reads as TGTGCCAGCAGCTTAAGGATGAACACTGAAGCTTTCTTT. This sequence encodes CASSLRMNTEAFF. The V gene is TRBV27, the J gene TRBJ1-1, with D unclear. The V end lost 6 bases, the J end lost 0 bases, and 8 bases lay between the germline ends. The CDR3 is 13 amino acids. The V gene's germline CDR1 is MNHEY and CDR2 SMNVEV (reference sequence).

Ten or more counts support this clonotype. V is TRBV20-1 and J is TRBJ2-3; 14 nucleotides match TRBD2. The length of the CDR3 is 16 residues. After removal of 3 bases from V and 2 bases from J, the junction contained 4 bases not matched to a gene. Per the germline V gene, CDR1 is DFQATT and CDR2 is SNEGSKA (reference sequence). As DNA, the CDR3 is TGCAGTGCTAGTTTGGGACTAGCGGGGGACACAGATACGCAGTATTTT. It encodes CSASLGLAGDTDTQYF.

CDR3 DNA: TGTGCCAGCAGTAGTCCTATGGTCGCGAGGGAGACCCAGTACTTC. This translates into CASSSPMVARETQYF. The rearrangement links TRBV28 to TRBJ2-5; D call uncertain. The CDR3 covers 15 residues. V lost 5 bases and J lost 5, with 18 bases in between. Germline values: CDR1 MDHEN, CDR2 SYDVKM.